This T cell receptor (beta chain) derives from a study of blood T cell repertoires in COVID-19. Libraries were prepared by immunoSEQ multiplex PCR; TCRdb keeps only in-frame clonotypes and omits some of them. The repertoire holds approximately 300,000 clones, roughly 87% seen once, with 1% in the top ten. V was cut by 3 bases and J by 4 bases, with 10 bases left in between. Germline CDR1 reads MDHEN; CDR2 reads SYDVKM. The CDR3 runs 14 residues. The source of this sequence is a man aged 45-65 years with active or convalescent COVID-19. Sequences were obtained from peripheral blood. This chain links TRBV28 with TRBJ1-3; D might be TRBD1 (6 bases). The CDR3 loop reads CASSFGGTGNTIYF. CDR3 sequence (DNA): TGTGCCAGCAGTTTTGGGGGCACGGGAAACACCATATATTTT.